This T cell receptor (beta chain) stems from a study of T cell responses to AZD1222 COVID-19 vaccine. Repertoires were generated with immunoSEQ multiplex PCR, while TCRdb's copy carries only in-frame clones and drops some. The sample records 95,000 to 150,000 clones, approximately 82% being singletons. V dropped 4 bases and J dropped 5; count of bases not matched to a gene: 6. The CDR3 runs to 14 residues. The germline gives CDR1 LNHDA, CDR2 SQIVND (reference sequence). Details on this clone: Its antigen is currently unknown.

Whole-study findings and limits: Distributed over spike, vaccine-associated CD4 TCRs predominated at 160-218 and 743-854.

The starting material was peripheral blood, obtained 28 days after the second AZD1222 dose. This clonotype originated in an adult who received the AZD1222 COVID-19 vaccine. The chain joins TRBV19 to TRBJ1-2; 8 positions agree with TRBD1. CDR3 region: CASSKTGVRYGYTF. The CDR3, as DNA: TGTGCCAGTAGTAAGACAGGGGTTCGGTATGGCTACACCTTC.